Each of the 8 T cell receptor beta chains below was sequenced from the same sample in a study of T-cell reconstitution after alpha-beta-depleted transplantation in children. The authors prepared the TCRbeta library with unique molecular identifiers. TCRdb reanalysed the PCR reads using MiXCR and keeps one entry per CDR3 protein. The sample has around 440,000 distinct CDR3 sequences; 15% to 20% are singletons. Sequenced material: PBMCs, mostly from graft donor cells, taken 360 days after TCRalphabeta/CD19-depleted stem cell transplant. The receptors originated from a boy under two years old who had a stem cell transplant for Wiskott-Aldrich syndrome, so the T cells may come from the graft donor.

This clonotype was seen a handful of times. The chain carries TRBV5-1 and TRBJ2-7, with D possibly TRBD2 on 5 matching bases. Per germline, CDR1 SGHRS and CDR2 YFSETQ. The length of the CDR3 is 13 residues. V lost 0 bases and J 3 bases, leaving 7 bases between the germline ends. In DNA form, the CDR3 reads TGCGCCAGCAGCTTGGTGGACTTCTACGAGCAGTACTTC. Protein sequence: CASSLVDFYEQYF.

The chain combines TRBV5-1 with TRBJ1-1; D gene unclear. Trimming pared 2 bases from V and 3 bases from J, leaving 17 bases between. Germline loops: CDR1 SGHRS, CDR2 YFSETQ. The CDR3 contains 16 residues. CDR3 region: CASSFGLIQGYTEAFF. CDR3 DNA: TGCGCCAGCAGCTTCGGACTTATCCAAGGATACACTGAAGCTTTCTTT.

This clonotype appeared many times. A junction boundary mismatches the germline segment, possibly from a read error. This chain links TRBV12-3 or TRBV12-4 with TRBJ2-1; 13 positions agree with TRBD2. The CDR3 sequence is 12 residues long. The CDR3 sequence is CASSHPLAGGTF. The CDR3 bases are TGTGCCAGCAGCCACCCACTAGCGGGGGGGACCTTC.

As to this clonotype: Because the CDR3 is missing its conserved closing phenylalanine or tryptophan, this is likely a read error. The limits of the CDR3 on the DNA are not certain, so only TCRdb's listed CDR3 is given. The genes are TRBV10-3 and TRBJ2-3; the DNA was not used to check the table's D call, TRBD2. Per the germline V gene, CDR1 is ENHRY and CDR2 is SYGVKD. The CDR3 has 13 residues if both end residues are counted. The CDR3: CAIITGTSGGPSL.

The chain is built from TRBV7-2 and TRBJ2-3, with a weak D call TRBD2 (5 bases). CDR3 length equals 15 residues. The ends were cut back, 5 bases at V and 0 bases at J, with 12 bases in the middle. The germline V gene has CDR1 SGHTA and CDR2 FQGNSA. In nucleotides, the CDR3 is TGTGCCAGCAGCCCAGGATGGGAGAGCACAGATACGCAGTATTTT. Translated: CASSPGWESTDTQYF.

The chain is built from TRBV12-3 or TRBV12-4 and TRBJ2-5; TRBD2 might be the D (6 bases). The length of the CDR3 is 14 residues. The germline V and J ends were trimmed by 6 bases and 3 bases, with 14 bases remaining between them. The CDR3 nucleotides read TGTGCCAGCAGCCCCCCCGGAGGGGAAGAGACCCAGTACTTC. Protein product: CASSPPGGEETQYF.

This chain connects TRBV11-2 to TRBJ1-1; 8 bases match TRBD1. The V and J ends lost 0 bases and 5 bases, in that order; junction bases with no gene match: 8. Germline assignment: CDR1 SGHAT and CDR2 FQNNGV. The CDR3 length is 16 residues. As DNA, the CDR3 is TGTGCCAGCAGCTTAGATTGGACAGGGCCACAGACTGAAGCTTTCTTT. This gives the protein CASSLDWTGPQTEAFF.

The chain has TRBV20-1 and TRBJ2-1; D gene uncertain. CDR1 DFQATT and CDR2 SNEGSKA come from the germline V gene (reference sequence). This CDR3 has 13 amino acids. The V gene lost 0 bases and the J gene lost 4 bases, with 7 bases spanning the gap. The CDR3 loop is CSARDTGYNEQFF. In DNA, the CDR3 is TGCAGTGCTAGAGATACGGGTTACAATGAGCAGTTCTTC.